Presented here are 27 T cell receptor beta chains from one specimen sequenced in a study of OX40 agonist ivuxolimab in advanced cancers. TCRdb's table, derived via immunoSEQ multiplex PCR, lists solely in-frame clones and lacks some. The sample consists of more than 80,000 clones, 70% to 90% of them appearing once. The specimen was CD4+ or CD8+ T cells sorted from blood, collected in a trial of the OX40 agonist ivuxolimab. The receptors shown here come from an adult with an advanced solid tumor such as melanoma, head and neck, liver or kidney cancer.

The chain carries TRBV10-3 and TRBJ2-5; 14 positions agree with TRBD2. V trimming: 6 bases; J trimming: 1 base; junction bases outside the gene matches: 10. The V gene's germline CDR1 is ENHRY and CDR2 SYGVKD. This CDR3 spans 18 amino acids. The CDR3 loop reads CAISGTSGSWGAQETQYF. The DNA of the CDR3 is TGTGCCATCAGCGGGACTAGCGGGAGCTGGGGGGCCCAAGAGACCCAGTACTTC.

This clone was seen more than once but under ten times. The chain recombines TRBV10-3 with TRBJ2-2, with D possibly TRBD2 on 6 matching bases. The germline V gene has CDR1 ENHRY and CDR2 SYGVKD. This CDR3 is 15 amino acids long. V lost 4 bases to trimming and J lost 1 base, with 10 bases between them. The CDR3 reads CAISGPAGNTGELFF. CDR3 sequence (DNA): TGTGCCATCAGTGGACCAGCGGGGAACACCGGGGAGCTGTTTTTT.

The rearrangement joins TRBV6-5 to TRBJ1-1; TRBD1 agrees at 8 bases. The germline gives CDR1 MNHEY, CDR2 SVGAGI. The CDR3 is 13 amino acids. V dropped 5 bases and J dropped 5; count of bases not matched to a gene: 4. CDR3 residues: CASSTGGGTEAFF. In nucleotides, the CDR3 is TGTGCCAGCAGTACAGGGGGGGGGACTGAAGCTTTCTTT.

The chain is built from TRBV15 and TRBJ2-5; TRBD1 aligns across 7 bases. The CDR3 totals 15 residues. V dropped 5 bases and J dropped 2; count of bases not matched to a gene: 8. Germline assignment: CDR1 LNHNV and CDR2 YYDKDF (reference sequence). In DNA form, the CDR3 reads TGTGCCACCAGCGGTACCGGGACAGCACAAGAGACCCAGTACTTC. Its protein is CATSGTGTAQETQYF.

This clone was observed once. The chain has TRBV7-3 and TRBJ2-1; 9 bases line up with TRBD2. Looked up from germline, CDR1 is SGHTA and CDR2 is FQGTGA. J gave up 7 bases and V 5 bases, and 6 bases lay outside the gene matches. The CDR3 is 14 residues long. CDR3 nucleotide sequence: TGTGCCAGCAGCCCCGGGACTAGCTTAAATGAGCAGTTCTTC. Translation: CASSPGTSLNEQFF.

V is TRBV20-1 and J is TRBJ1-1, with D unresolved. Trimming stripped 6 bases from V and 1 base from J, with 6 bases between. The CDR3 spans 11 residues. Germline lookup yields CDR1 DFQATT and CDR2 SNEGSKA (reference sequence). The CDR3 coding sequence is TGCAGTGCGGCGGGGAACACTGAAGCTTTCTTT. Translating gives CSAAGNTEAFF.

V is TRBV7-2 and J is TRBJ2-1; TRBD2 matches 9 bases. The ends lost 1 base at V and 1 base at J; junction bases unmatched: 5. The CDR3 runs to 17 residues. The germline V gene has CDR1 SGHTA and CDR2 FQGNSA. The CDR3 loop reads CASSLGQTSGSYNEQFF. The CDR3 coding sequence is TGTGCCAGCAGCTTAGGTCAGACTAGCGGATCCTACAATGAGCAGTTCTTC.

The genes are TRBV2 and TRBJ2-1, with 11 bases lining up with TRBD2. Losses at the gene ends were 8 bases for V and 6 bases for J; bases not matched to a gene: 6. The CDR3 contains 14 residues. Germline values: CDR1 SNHLY, CDR2 FYNNEI. The CDR3 spells CASQGTSGFNEQFF. The CDR3 bases are TGTGCCAGCCAAGGGACTAGCGGTTTCAATGAGCAGTTCTTC.

The V gene is TRBV18, the J gene TRBJ2-7, with D perhaps given as TRBD1 or TRBD2 (5 bases each). This CDR3 region has 12 residues. Trimming took 4 bases from V and 4 from J, leaving 8 bases between them. CDR1 is KGHSH, CDR2 LQKENI, per germline. DNA of the CDR3: TGTGCCAGCTCACTCGGGACGTACGAGCAGTACTTC. Its translation is CASSLGTYEQYF.

This chain connects TRBV29-1 to TRBJ2-1; 8 nucleotides agree with TRBD2. Germline-derived CDR1 and CDR2 are SQVTM and ANQGSEA. The CDR3 runs to 14 residues. Germline trimming cut 7 bases from V and 5 bases from J; bases unmatched to any gene: 10. The CDR3 region has the DNA TGCAGCGAGAACCCTAGCGGGTCCCACAATGAGCAGTTCTTC. Its protein product is CSENPSGSHNEQFF.

This chain links TRBV19 with TRBJ1-6, with no clear D. Trimming cost V 6 bases and J 3 bases, with 9 bases left between them. Per germline, CDR1 LNHDA and CDR2 SQIVND (reference sequence). This CDR3 region has 14 residues. Here the CDR3 DNA reads TGTGCCAGTAGGGCTCGGGACTATAATTCACCCCTCCACTTT. Translation: CASRARDYNSPLHF.

The sample holds a few counts of this clone. This chain connects TRBV7-8 to TRBJ1-6; D ambiguous. The CDR3 consists of 14 residues. CDR1 is SGHVS and CDR2 is FQNEAQ in the germline V gene. With 7 bases removed from V and 7 bases from J, the gap between germline ends came to 14 bases. CDR3 residues: CASTIRTENSPLHF. The CDR3 nucleotides read TGTGCCAGCACCATAAGGACCGAGAATTCACCCCTCCACTTT. The variable domain in full, completed from reference TRBV7-8 and TRBJ1-6, reads GAGVSQSPRYKVAKRGQDVALRCDPISGHVSLFWYQQALGQGPEFLTYFQNEAQLDKSGLPSDRFFAERPEGSVSTLKIQRTQQEDSAVYLCASTIRTENSPLHFGNGTRLTVT.

The chain recombines TRBV11-3 with TRBJ1-1; D remains ambiguous. The CDR3 is made up of 14 amino acids. Looked up from germline, CDR1 is SGHNT and CDR2 is YENEEA. V was trimmed by 1 base and J by 3 bases, leaving 9 bases between them. CDR3 amino acids: CASSLGAGDTEAFF. As DNA, the CDR3 is TGTGCCAGCAGCTTAGGGGCTGGGGACACTGAAGCTTTCTTT. Based on the CDR3 plus reference TRBV11-3 and TRBJ1-1, the full variable domain is EAGVVQSPRYKIIEKKQPVAFWCNPISGHNTLYWYLQNLGQGPELLIRYENEEAVDDSQLPKDRFSAERLKGVDSTLKIQPAELGDSAVYLCASSLGAGDTEAFFGQGTRLTVV.

The rearrangement uses TRBV30 and TRBJ2-7; the D is unclear. This CDR3 is 13 amino acids long. Germline V gene data show CDR1 as GTSNPN and CDR2 as SVGIG (reference sequence). The V end was cut by 1 base, the J end by 2 bases, with 9 bases between. CDR3 amino acids: CAWSGKNPYEQYF. The CDR3 region has the DNA TGTGCCTGGAGTGGGAAGAACCCCTACGAGCAGTACTTC.

The chain employs TRBV6-1 and TRBJ2-7, with a possible D match to TRBD1 (6 bases). The CDR3 totals 13 residues. The V end was cut by 5 bases, the J end by 0 bases, with 8 bases between. CDR1 is MNHNS, CDR2 SASEGT, per germline. The CDR3 spells CASSRDNSYEQYF. The CDR3 DNA sequence: TGTGCCAGCAGTAGGGACAACTCCTACGAGCAGTACTTC.

This clone was seen just once. The chain is built from TRBV7-9 and TRBJ1-1; D is unclear. The V end was cut by 0 bases, the J end by 0 bases, with 5 bases between. Germline CDR1 SEHNR, CDR2 FQNEAQ (reference sequence). The CDR3 is made up of 14 amino acids. DNA for the CDR3: TGTGCCAGCAGCTTAGCGGGGATGAACACTGAAGCTTTCTTT. Protein: CASSLAGMNTEAFF.

This clone was picked up a small number of times. The chain uses TRBV10-3 and TRBJ2-7; 8 bases are a match to TRBD1. The CDR3 runs 15 residues. J gave up 1 base and V 5 bases, and 7 bases lay outside the gene matches. Germline CDR1 reads ENHRY; CDR2 reads SYGVKD. Here the CDR3 reads CAISPYRDRSYEQYF. CDR3 coding DNA: TGTGCCATCAGTCCGTACAGGGACAGGTCCTACGAGCAGTACTTC.

This rearrangement joins TRBV6-5 to TRBJ2-3, with D possibly matching TRBD2 (6 bases). The CDR3 sequence is 14 residues long. Germline V gene sequence: CDR1 MNHEY, CDR2 SVGAGI. Trimming pared 2 bases from V and 4 bases from J, leaving 10 bases between. The CDR3 nucleotides read TGTGCCAGCAGTTACCAGTCGGGGGCAGATACGCAGTATTTT. Translation gives CASSYQSGADTQYF.

This chain uses TRBV18 with TRBJ2-7; D is possibly TRBD1 or TRBD2 (5 bases each). Per germline, CDR1 KGHSH and CDR2 LQKENI. This CDR3 comprises 16 residues. Trimming cost V 6 bases and J 0 bases, with 18 bases left between them. Here the CDR3 reads CASSGTGSLSSYEQYF. CDR3 sequence (DNA): TGTGCCAGCTCTGGGACGGGATCTTTAAGCTCCTACGAGCAGTACTTC.

This clone was counted a few times. This sequence joins TRBV7-2 and TRBJ1-2, with D perhaps TRBD1 (5 bases). The CDR3 contains 15 residues. With 4 bases removed from V and 4 bases from J, the gap between germline ends came to 16 bases. CDR1 and CDR2 from the germline V gene are SGHTA and FQGNSA. The CDR3 sequence is CASSSTGGRSYGYTF. The CDR3 DNA reads TGTGCCAGCAGCTCTACTGGGGGGAGGAGCTATGGCTACACCTTC.

V gene TRBV5-1 combines with J gene TRBJ1-4; D ambiguous. The germline V gene has CDR1 SGHRS and CDR2 YFSETQ. CDR3 length: 14 amino acids. V was pared by 1 base and J by 7 bases, with 11 bases between. DNA of the CDR3: TGCGCCAGCAGCTTGAGAATCGGTGGTGAAAAACTGTTTTTT. It codes for CASSLRIGGEKLFF.

The chain employs TRBV7-9 and TRBJ1-2, with D possibly matching TRBD1 (5 bases). CDR1 and CDR2 (germline): SEHNR, FQNEAQ (reference sequence). This CDR3 has 16 amino acids. The germline V and J ends were trimmed by 3 bases and 7 bases, with 21 bases remaining between them. CDR3 region: CASSFAGVGTFSGYTF. CDR3 bases: TGTGCCAGCAGCTTCGCGGGGGTAGGGACTTTTTCTGGCTACACCTTC.

The rearrangement links TRBV19 to TRBJ1-4, with D possibly TRBD1 on 6 matching bases. V lost 7 bases, J lost 2 bases, and 17 bases lay in between. The V gene's germline CDR1 is LNHDA and CDR2 SQIVND (reference sequence). The CDR3 totals 16 residues. The CDR3 DNA is TGTGCCAGTATTGGCAGGGGTACGTCGACTAATGAAAAACTGTTTTTT. This gives the protein CASIGRGTSTNEKLFF. Drawing the rest from reference TRBV19 and TRBJ1-4, the complete variable domain is DGGITQSPKYLFRKEGQNVTLSCEQNLNHDAMYWYRQDPGQGLRLIYYSQIVNDFQKGDIAEGYSVSREKKESFPLTVTSAQKNPTAFYLCASIGRGTSTNEKLFFGSGTQLSVL.

The genes are TRBV19 and TRBJ1-2, with D possibly being TRBD1 (5 bases). CDR3 length equals 16 residues. V gave up 3 bases and J gave up 3 bases, with 17 bases separating them. CDR1 LNHDA and CDR2 SQIVND come from the germline V gene (reference sequence). DNA of the CDR3: TGTGCCAGTAGTATTACATTCCCGGGGCGCGACTATGGCTACACCTTC. It is translated as CASSITFPGRDYGYTF.

The V and J genes are TRBV9 and TRBJ2-7, with TRBD1 identical over 9 bases. This CDR3 is 14 amino acids long. The ends lost 4 bases at V and 7 bases at J; junction bases unmatched: 9. Germline lookup yields CDR1 SGDLS and CDR2 YYNGEE. The CDR3 DNA sequence: TGTGCCAGCAGCCAAGGACAGGGGAAAACAGAGCAGTACTTC. The encoded protein is CASSQGQGKTEQYF.

V gene TRBV18 combines with J gene TRBJ1-3; no reliable D call. Trimming pared 5 bases from V and 4 bases from J, leaving 6 bases between. Germline V gives CDR1 KGHSH, CDR2 LQKENI. The CDR3 covers 12 residues. The CDR3 here is CASSYEGNTIYF. CDR3 DNA: TGTGCCAGCTCATACGAGGGAAACACCATATATTTT.

V and J are TRBV28 and TRBJ2-1; a possible D gene is TRBD2 (5 bases). V lost 2 bases to trimming and J lost 7 bases, with 15 bases between them. The CDR3 contains 15 residues. Germline CDR1 and CDR2: MDHEN and SYDVKM. CDR3 in DNA: TGTGCCAGCAGTTTAAGCGGCACAGTGGGAAATGAGCAGTTCTTC. Translated, it gives CASSLSGTVGNEQFF.